The 13 T cell receptor beta chains reported below all come from one sample, sequenced in a study of lymphopenia after photon versus proton radiotherapy. The protocol was immunoSEQ multiplex PCR, while the TCRdb copy is restricted to in-frame clones and leaves out a portion. The sample includes more than 80,000 clones, around 83% seen only once; the top ten take over 1.2%. This material consisted of peripheral blood, taken from a patient treated with proton-based radiotherapy. Receptors were obtained from a man in his sixties with pancreatic cancer.

The gene calls are TRBV14 and TRBJ2-3, with D maybe TRBD1 (5 bases). The CDR3 runs to 16 residues. Germline V gene lookup returns CDR1 SGHDN and CDR2 FVKESK. Trimming stripped 1 base from V and 6 bases from J, with 17 bases between. CDR3 residues: CASSQVQGRAQDTQYF. The CDR3 DNA is TGTGCCAGCAGCCAAGTTCAGGGAAGAGCGCAGGATACGCAGTATTTT.

V usage is TRBV11-2 and J usage is TRBJ2-5; D is ambiguous. Looked up from germline, CDR1 is SGHAT and CDR2 is FQNNGV. Trimming pared 1 base from V and 1 base from J, leaving 7 bases between. The CDR3 sequence is 14 residues long. The CDR3 DNA reads as TGTGCCAGCAGCTTAGGACGAGGCCAAGAGACCCAGTACTTC. This codes for CASSLGRGQETQYF.

The rearrangement joins TRBV6-5 to TRBJ2-1; maybe TRBD2 (6 bases). Trimming took 4 bases from V and 5 from J, leaving 9 bases between them. Germline V lookup: CDR1 MNHEY, CDR2 SVGAGI. The CDR3 sequence is 13 residues long. Here the CDR3 reads CASSSRTNNEQFF. DNA for the CDR3: TGTGCCAGCAGTTCCCGGACTAACAATGAGCAGTTCTTC.

The chain is built from TRBV4-2 and TRBJ1-5; D remains unclear. From germline, CDR1 is LGHNA and CDR2 YNFKEQ. V dropped 4 bases and J dropped 5 bases, with 12 bases sitting between them. This CDR3 region has 14 residues. The CDR3 DNA sequence: TGTGCCAGCAGCCCACGAGAATTGGATCAGCCCCAGCATTTT. Translating it yields CASSPRELDQPQHF.

The CDR3 DNA reads TGTGCCAGTAGTATAACCCATAGCAATCAGCCCCAGCATTTT. The encoded protein is CASSITHSNQPQHF. The chain uses TRBV19 and TRBJ1-5, with D uncertain. Germline CDR1 reads LNHDA; CDR2 reads SQIVND (reference sequence). V gave up 2 bases and J gave up 0 bases, with 5 bases separating them. CDR3 size: 14 residues.

The chain uses TRBV19 and TRBJ2-7; D is uncertain. Per the germline V gene, CDR1 is LNHDA and CDR2 is SQIVND (reference sequence). V lost 2 bases to trimming and J lost 1 base, with 15 bases between them. CDR3 length: 16 amino acids. The CDR3 DNA is TGTGCCAGTAGTATACTCTTTCGACAATATTCCTACGAGCAGTACTTC. Protein sequence: CASSILFRQYSYEQYF.

The chain is built from TRBV2 and TRBJ2-3, with D unresolved. V was shortened by 8 bases and J by 6 bases, with 9 bases between the two germline ends. The germline CDR1 and CDR2 sequences are SNHLY and FYNNEI. The CDR3 loop spans 11 amino acids. The CDR3 spells CASYSPDTQYF. In DNA form, the CDR3 reads TGTGCCAGCTACTCACCGGATACGCAGTATTTT.

The gene calls are TRBV19 and TRBJ1-6; D remains ambiguous. Looked up from germline, CDR1 is LNHDA and CDR2 is SQIVND (reference sequence). The CDR3 contains 14 residues. Trimming shortened V by 10 bases and J by 1 base, and 11 bases separated the two germline ends. CDR3 DNA sequence: TGTGCCACAGGAGAGGTATCCTATAATTCACCCCTCCACTTT. It specifies CATGEVSYNSPLHF.

The gene calls are TRBV30 and TRBJ2-7, with TRBD1 matching 9 bases. CDR1 and CDR2 (germline): GTSNPN, SVGIG (reference sequence). The CDR3 has 12 amino acids. J lost 3 bases, V lost 8 bases, and 5 bases had no gene match. CDR3 in DNA: TGTGCCATCCGGGACAGGGTCTACGAGCAGTACTTC. It encodes CAIRDRVYEQYF.

This clone was counted once. The chain carries TRBV5-1 and TRBJ2-2, with TRBD1 identical over 8 bases. Germline V CDR1 and CDR2: SGHRS, YFSETQ. The trim removed 2 bases at V and 3 bases at J, leaving 6 bases unmatched. The CDR3 has 16 amino acids. The CDR3 here is CASSLTGGWDTGELFF. CDR3 nucleotide sequence: TGCGCCAGCAGCTTAACAGGGGGTTGGGACACCGGGGAGCTGTTTTTT.

This chain connects TRBV7-9 to TRBJ2-3, with 8 positions matching TRBD2. CDR3 length equals 16 residues. V dropped 3 bases and J dropped 4; count of bases not matched to a gene: 9. Germline-derived CDR1 and CDR2 are SEHNR and FQNEAQ (reference sequence). CDR3 nucleotide sequence: TGTGCCAGCAGCTTCAGTTTCGGGGGGGCCCCAGATACGCAGTATTTT. This encodes CASSFSFGGAPDTQYF. Using reference TRBV7-9 and TRBJ2-3 for the parts outside the CDR3, the full variable domain is DTGVSQNPRHKITKRGQNVTFRCDPISEHNRLYWYRQTLGQGPEFLTYFQNEAQLEKSRLLSDRFSAERPKGSFSTLEIQRTEQGDSAMYLCASSFSFGGAPDTQYFGPGTRLTVL.

CDR3 nucleotides: TGTGCCAGCAGCTTAGGCGTGAACCAGTACTTC. This sequence encodes CASSLGVNQYF. The chain employs TRBV11-2 and TRBJ2-5; no definite D call. The CDR3 contains 11 residues. V was cut by 1 base and J by 10 bases, with 7 bases left in between. Germline V lookup: CDR1 SGHAT, CDR2 FQNNGV.

This chain joins TRBV18 and TRBJ1-1; D not certain. Per the germline V gene, CDR1 is KGHSH and CDR2 is LQKENI. The CDR3 runs 15 residues. Trimming took 1 base from V and 1 from J, leaving 10 bases between them. The DNA of the CDR3 is TGTGCCAGCTCACCACTCCCCTTGACGAACACTGAAGCTTTCTTT. The encoded protein is CASSPLPLTNTEAFF.